The 15 T cell receptor beta chains listed next were all sequenced from one sample in a study of regulatory T cells in long-lasting Graves disease. Building of the TCR beta libraries involved iRepertoire HTBI primers and Arm-PCR of CDR3 regions. Each CDR3 protein gets one entry after TCRdb re-called the multiplex PCR reads with MiXCR. The profile shows some 490,000 distinct CDR3 sequences, 12% of them singletons. Time point of the sample: newly diagnosed GD, antithyroid drugs for less than 3 months. RNA from PBMCs was the source of the TCR library. This same sample was also taken into another study, of T cells in Graves' hyperthyroidism and ophthalmopathy.

The sample here was peripheral blood mononuclear cells (PBMCs), taken at new diagnosis, from a patient treated with antithyroid drugs. The receptors originated from a woman in her twenties or thirties with Graves disease.

The chain links TRBV5-5 to TRBJ1-2, with no clear D. Germline V lookup: CDR1 SGHKS, CDR2 YYEKEE (reference sequence). Trimming stripped 2 bases from V and 8 bases from J, with 13 bases between. This CDR3 contains 13 residues. The CDR3 DNA reads as TGTGCCAGCAGCTTTAGGGTAGACACCGGCTACACCTTC. Its protein product is CASSFRVDTGYTF.

The rearrangement links TRBV19 to TRBJ2-7; 7 bases fit TRBD2. The CDR3 runs 14 residues. CDR1 is LNHDA and CDR2 is SQIVND in the germline V gene (reference sequence). J gave up 2 bases and V 5 bases, and 6 bases lay outside the gene matches. CDR3 protein: CASSGGTTPYEQYF. The CDR3 DNA reads as TGTGCCAGTAGTGGGGGGACTACCCCCTACGAGCAGTACTTC.

This clonotype was recorded a few times. The missing conserved phenylalanine or tryptophan at the end of this CDR3 makes a read error likely. The chain links TRBV25-1 to TRBJ2-7, with 8 nucleotides matching TRBD2. This CDR3 is 17 amino acids long. After removal of 1 base from V and 6 bases from J, the junction contained 14 bases not matched to a gene. Germline V gene data show CDR1 as MGHDK and CDR2 as SYGVNS. The CDR3 region is CASSESLILAGRGEQYS. For the CDR3, the DNA is TGTGCCAGCAGTGAATCCTTAATTTTAGCGGGAAGGGGCGAGCAGTACTCC.

The chain recombines TRBV19 with TRBJ1-1, with 7 bases aligning to TRBD1. Trimming at V came to 4 bases and at J to 5 bases, leaving 7 bases not matched to a gene. CDR3 length: 14 residues. In germline, CDR1 is LNHDA, CDR2 SQIVND (reference sequence). The CDR3 bases are TGTGCCAGTAGTAGGAGGGGGCGAAGGACTGAAGCTTTCTTT. This codes for CASSRRGRRTEAFF.

The rearrangement joins TRBV13 to TRBJ2-3; D uncertain. This CDR3 region has 13 residues. The V gene lost 4 bases and the J gene lost 2 bases, with 7 bases spanning the gap. Looked up from germline, CDR1 is PRHDT and CDR2 is FYEKMQ (reference sequence). The CDR3 sequence: CASSYTYTDTQYF. CDR3 DNA: TGTGCCAGCAGCTACACTTACACAGATACGCAGTATTTT.

This clonotype was counted at least ten times. The chain employs TRBV12-3 or TRBV12-4 and TRBJ2-5; no definite D call. Trimming pared 5 bases from V and 4 bases from J, leaving 14 bases between. The CDR3 sequence is 14 residues long. The CDR3 loop reads CASSPGLSRETQYF. CDR3 coding DNA: TGTGCCAGCAGTCCGGGCCTAAGCCGAGAGACCCAGTACTTC.

This clonotype was seen many times. The CDR3 DNA reads TGCAGCGTTGCCGACAGGGGGACCGGTGGCTACACCTTC. This sequence encodes CSVADRGTGGYTF. The chain employs TRBV29-1 and TRBJ1-2; 9 nucleotides line up with TRBD1. Germline-derived CDR1 and CDR2 are SQVTM and ANQGSEA. CDR3 length equals 13 residues. Trimming took 4 bases from V and 7 from J; bases not matched to a gene: 7.

This clonotype came up many times. This rearrangement joins TRBV20-1 to TRBJ2-5; no reliable D call. The CDR3 has 14 residues. Germline V gene data show CDR1 as DFQATT and CDR2 as SNEGSKA (reference sequence). The V gene lost 1 base and the J gene lost 1 base, with 10 bases spanning the gap. For the CDR3, the DNA is TGCAGTGCTAGAGCGGCGCGGACCCAAGAGACCCAGTACTTC. Its protein product is CSARAARTQETQYF.

This clonotype has ten or more counts. This chain links TRBV19 with TRBJ2-7; weak D call: TRBD1 (5 bases). Trimming removed 1 base at V and 5 bases at J, with 15 bases between. CDR1 is LNHDA and CDR2 is SQIVND in the germline V gene (reference sequence). The CDR3 length is 15 residues. The CDR3: CASSIVRQGRDEQYF. Written as DNA, the CDR3 is TGTGCCAGTAGTATAGTCCGCCAGGGTCGCGACGAGCAGTACTTC.

This clonotype was seen only a few times. This sequence joins TRBV19 and TRBJ1-1; D gene unclear. The CDR3 totals 15 residues. Germline CDR1 reads LNHDA; CDR2 reads SQIVND (reference sequence). V was trimmed by 3 bases and J by 1 base, leaving 12 bases between them. The CDR3 region has the DNA TGTGCCAGTAGTATCCCCGGTGGTGCGAACACTGAAGCTTTCTTT. The encoded protein is CASSIPGGANTEAFF.

This clonotype was seen ten or more times. The V gene is TRBV28, the J gene TRBJ1-5; D is uncertain. The CDR3 runs 15 residues. Germline V gene lookup returns CDR1 MDHEN and CDR2 SYDVKM. Trimming took off 6 bases at V and 1 base at J, with 13 bases between the two ends. As DNA, the CDR3 is TGTGCCAGCAGCCGGCCCGGGTCGAGCAATCAGCCCCAGCATTTT. Translation: CASSRPGSSNQPQHF.

This clonotype was counted many times. The CDR3 bases are TGTGCCAGCAGCCCCGCCCTAAAGGGGTTAATCGAAAAACTGTTTTTT. Protein product: CASSPALKGLIEKLFF. The genes are TRBV7-2 and TRBJ1-4; a possible D gene is TRBD1 (5 bases). Trimming left V 5 bases short and J 8 bases short, with 21 bases between. Germline assignment: CDR1 SGHTA and CDR2 FQGNSA. The CDR3 loop spans 16 amino acids.

This clonotype was detected only a few times. As DNA, the CDR3 is TGTGCCAGCAGCTTGGGGGGCACCGCGTCGAAGACCCAGTACTTC. Amino acid sequence: CASSLGGTASKTQYF. The chain combines TRBV5-5 with TRBJ2-1, with D perhaps matching TRBD1 (5 bases). The J call is doubtful: the DNA matches TRBJ2-5 better. Germline CDR1 is SGHKS and CDR2 is YYEKEE (reference sequence). This CDR3 is built from 15 residues.

This clonotype was picked up many times. CDR3 protein: CASSLVRAQPGYEQYF. CDR3 nucleotides: TGTGCCAGCAGTTTAGTCAGAGCGCAACCGGGCTACGAGCAGTACTTC. The V gene is TRBV27, the J gene TRBJ2-7, with unresolved D. Germline assignment: CDR1 MNHEY and CDR2 SMNVEV (reference sequence). The CDR3 has 16 amino acids. V was shortened by 2 bases and J by 3 bases, with 17 bases between the two germline ends.

This clonotype showed up many times. The J gene is TRBJ2-1, the V gene TRBV28; D is unclear. V was shortened by 5 bases and J by 10 bases, with 9 bases between the two germline ends. The CDR3 is 11 amino acids. Germline assignment: CDR1 MDHEN and CDR2 SYDVKM. This CDR3 reads CASSTLREQFF. The CDR3 region has the DNA TGTGCCAGCAGTACTTTGCGGGAGCAGTTCTTC.